This note documents a single T cell receptor (beta chain) sequence. The data derive from a study of blood T cell repertoires in COVID-19. Study summary: T cells, B-cell-depleted T cells, or PBMCs provided the cDNA or gDNA that served as material.

In the study's own analysis: Reference gene primer amplification in the assay estimated nucleated cell counts. Some clones are missing from TCRdb's copy, which holds only in-frame ones; the method was immunoSEQ multiplex PCR. From that table come the V and J calls and clone size; the DNA was used to work out D and trimming. Of roughly 97,000 clones in the sample, roughly nine tenths were seen once. From germline, CDR1 is SGHRS and CDR2 YFSETQ. V was cut by 5 bases and J by 0 bases, with 15 bases left in between. The CDR3 covers 16 residues. V usage is TRBV5-1 and J usage is TRBJ2-1, with a possible D match to TRBD2 (5 bases). The sequenced material came from peripheral blood. The receptor's source is a human donor in a cohort sampled during active COVID-19. CDR3 region: CASRGSERGSYNEQFF. CDR3 sequence (DNA): TGCGCCAGCAGAGGTTCGGAACGGGGCTCCTACAATGAGCAGTTCTTC.